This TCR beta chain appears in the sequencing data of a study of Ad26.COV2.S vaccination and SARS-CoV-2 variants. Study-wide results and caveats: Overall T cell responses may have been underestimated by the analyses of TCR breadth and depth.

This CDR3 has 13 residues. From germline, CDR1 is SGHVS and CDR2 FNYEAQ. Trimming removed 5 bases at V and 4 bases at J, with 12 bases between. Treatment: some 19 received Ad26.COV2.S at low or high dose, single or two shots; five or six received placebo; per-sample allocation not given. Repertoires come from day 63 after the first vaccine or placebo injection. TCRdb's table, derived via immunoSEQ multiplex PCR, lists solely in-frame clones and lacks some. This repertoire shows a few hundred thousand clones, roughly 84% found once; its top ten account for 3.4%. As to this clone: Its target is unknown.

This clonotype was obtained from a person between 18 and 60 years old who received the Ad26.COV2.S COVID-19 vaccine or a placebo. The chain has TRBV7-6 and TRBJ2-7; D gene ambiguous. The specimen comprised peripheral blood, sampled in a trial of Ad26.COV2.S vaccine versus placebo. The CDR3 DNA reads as TGTGCCAGCAGCCTCCCGGGTTCTTACGAGCAGTACTTC. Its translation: CASSLPGSYEQYF.